These 5 T cell receptor beta chains were sequenced from one sample in a study of blood T cell repertoires in COVID-19. Measured with immunoSEQ multiplex PCR; TCRdb has only the in-frame clones, and not every one. The sample contains around 200,000 clones, almost 90% of which appear only once. Source material: peripheral blood. These receptors were collected from a man aged 45-60 years with acute or convalescent COVID-19.

This clone was detected only once. This rearrangement joins TRBV28 to TRBJ2-7; a possible D gene is TRBD2 (5 bases). This CDR3 has 13 residues. Trimming took off 2 bases at V and 6 bases at J, with 11 bases between the two ends. Germline CDR1 is MDHEN and CDR2 is SYDVKM. CDR3 DNA: TGTGCCAGCAGTTTACCCCACGGACTCGAGCAGTACTTC. Translated: CASSLPHGLEQYF. Using reference TRBV28 and TRBJ2-7 for the parts outside the CDR3, the full variable domain is DVKVTQSSRYLVKRTGEKVFLECVQDMDHENMFWYRQDPGLGLRLIYFSYDVKMKEKGDIPEGYSVSREKKERFSLILESASTNQTSMYLCASSLPHGLEQYFGPGTRLTVT.

V is TRBV28 and J is TRBJ1-2, with D perhaps TRBD1 (5 bases). The V gene's germline CDR1 is MDHEN and CDR2 SYDVKM. V shed 5 bases and J shed 1 base, with 14 bases lying between them. CDR3 length: 15 residues. For the CDR3, the DNA is TGTGCCAGCAGTCCCGGGGGGGTAGATAACTATGGCTACACCTTC. It yields the protein CASSPGGVDNYGYTF.

The gene calls are TRBV7-9 and TRBJ2-1, with a possible D match to TRBD2 (5 bases). Trimming cost V 1 base and J 1 base, with 14 bases left between them. The CDR3 runs 17 residues. Germline V gene sequence: CDR1 SEHNR, CDR2 FQNEAQ (reference sequence). The CDR3 nucleotides are TGTGCCAGCAGCTTAGGAGGGCAGGCCTCTTCCTACAATGAGCAGTTCTTC. Protein: CASSLGGQASSYNEQFF.

This clone came up a few times. The chain uses TRBV19 and TRBJ1-5; possibly TRBD1 for D (5 bases). CDR1 and CDR2 (germline): LNHDA, SQIVND (reference sequence). The CDR3 sequence is 16 residues long. V was trimmed by 0 bases and J by 1 base, leaving 10 bases between them. The chain's CDR3 is CASSIDGQGSNQPQHF. CDR3 DNA: TGTGCCAGTAGTATAGATGGGCAGGGAAGCAATCAGCCCCAGCATTTT.

The chain is built from TRBV9 and TRBJ2-1; 8 bases agree with TRBD2. This CDR3 region has 15 residues. In germline, CDR1 is SGDLS, CDR2 YYNGEE. After removal of 0 bases from V and 7 bases from J, the junction contained 6 bases not matched to a gene. CDR3 protein: CASSVDGGARNEQFF. In nucleotides, the CDR3 is TGTGCCAGCAGCGTAGACGGGGGGGCGAGAAATGAGCAGTTCTTC.